Included here is one T cell receptor beta chain sequence, with context. This sample is part of a study of cytomegalovirus exposure and HLA in healthy donors. Germline V gene lookup returns CDR1 MNHEY and CDR2 SMNVEV (reference sequence). The CDR3 spans 14 residues. V was clipped by 8 bases and J by 4 bases; unmatched bases: 5. PCR used 60 Vbeta primers and 13 Jbeta primers. The method was immunoSEQ multiplex PCR; TCRdb's version includes in-frame clones alone and lacks a portion of them. The data contain fewer than 200,000 clones, about 80% of them singletons. J is TRBJ1-1 and V is TRBV27; 12 bases match TRBD1. This receptor was obtained from a young man in good health and CMV-seronegative. The sample comprised PBMCs. DNA of the CDR3: TGTGCCAGCGGGGGACAGGGGGCGGGCACTGAAGCTTTCTTT. Its protein is CASGGQGAGTEAFF.